This T cell receptor beta chain was sequenced for a study of early T cells in non-severe SARS-CoV-2 infection. Each CDR3 protein is one row after TCRdb ran MiXCR on the 5' RACE reads. The data show about 61,000 distinct CDR3 sequences, about 12% seen once. Trimming pared 0 bases from V and 4 bases from J, leaving 4 bases between. The CDR3 spans 13 residues. Germline V lookup: CDR1 MGHRA, CDR2 YSYEKL. This clonotype was recorded many times. The sequencing here drew on whole blood, taken at baseline. V and J are TRBV4-1 and TRBJ1-5; D gene ambiguous. This TCR was recovered from an adult who was a healthcare worker with PCR-confirmed SARS-CoV-2 infection or an uninfected control (not recorded which). The donor label of this sample is uncertain. CDR3 amino acids: CASSQDWNQPQHF. CDR3 in DNA: TGCGCCAGCAGCCAAGATTGGAATCAGCCCCAGCATTTT.